The present entry profiles one T cell receptor beta chain with its context. Its antigen remains unidentified. This CDR3 region has 13 residues. CDR1 and CDR2 from the germline V gene are LNHDA and SQIVND (reference sequence). V dropped 6 bases and J dropped 4; count of bases not matched to a gene: 4. The data belong to a study of beta chain features in type 1 diabetes. Regarding the study as a whole: TCRB CDR3s from Type 1 diabetes patients were moderately but significantly shorter in all four CD4+ subsets. Within patients, naive, central memory and Treg TCRB repertoires seemed more similar than within healthy donors.

Expressed TCRB transcripts were sequenced because the entire RNA isolate underwent reverse transcription. This table comes from immunoSEQ multiplex PCR, and its TCRdb copy is limited to in-frame clones, with some not included. The table has 140,000 to 150,000 clones, around 51% seen once. All of the sorted populations showed purity greater than 95%. The sample comprised Tregs from blood. V gene TRBV19 combines with J gene TRBJ1-2; 8 bases are shared with TRBD1. This sequence was found in a man in his late teens or twenties in good health. The CDR3 DNA reads as TGTGCCAGTAGGTGGACAGGGACCTATGGCTACACCTTC. Residues: CASRWTGTYGYTF.